The entry below gives a single TCR beta chain sequence along with its context. This record comes from a study of blood T cell repertoires in COVID-19. Study-wide context: Whether acute or convalescent, the COVID-19 samples came from the United States, Italy and Spain. T cells, B-cell-depleted T cells, or PBMCs provided the cDNA or gDNA that served as material.

Per the study methods: Researchers report that nucleated cell counts were estimated from reference gene primer amplification. Sequenced by immunoSEQ multiplex PCR; TCRdb stores in-frame clones only, minus some. D and trimming were read from the DNA, whereas the V and J calls and clone size are those reported in that table. The sample contains about 220,000 clones, about 80% of which appear only once. There are 13 residues in the CDR3. The V gene lost 7 bases and the J gene lost 1 base, with 9 bases spanning the gap. Germline CDR1 and CDR2: SGDLS and YYNGEE. The sequence came from a woman in her fifties or sixties with acute or convalescent COVID-19. This sequence joins TRBV9 and TRBJ1-3; possibly TRBD1 for D (5 bases). Input material: peripheral blood. This chain's CDR3 is CASGRVSGNTIYF. As DNA, the CDR3 is TGTGCCAGCGGCAGGGTGTCTGGAAACACCATATATTTT.